What follows describes a single TCR beta chain. Which antigen it targets is not known. Base qualities are not recorded, but no much larger clone differs from it by a single base. The sample's time point label, in plain terms: peripheral blood before pembrolizumab. Mismatch repair deficiency was established in every enrolled patient by polymerase chain reaction or immunohistochemistry. TCR sequencing was carried out for three patients who responded to pembrolizumab therapy. The phase II trial prospectively tested pembrolizumab PD-1 blockade in advanced mismatch repair-deficient cancers regardless of tissue of origin. Peripheral blood T cell samples were serially collected before and at multiple times after PD-1 blockade was started. Blood sampling times were reported as weeks after the first pembrolizumab dose. The library relied on the immunoSEQ multiplex PCR assay. In its TCRdb copy, this immuneACCESS table keeps in-frame sequences only and misses some clones. Where compared with another copy, unresolved V genes explain less than half of these, and the others have no known cause. In all, the sample holds around 25,000 clones, and approximately 84% of those were seen once. The top ten hold 2.5% to 3% of the sample.

The source of the sample is a study of PD-1 blockade in mismatch repair-deficient tumors (dated by TCRdb to about 2017). Describing the broader study: Between late 2013 and September 2016, the trial enrolled roughly 85 consecutive patients with approximately 11 mismatch repair-deficient cancer types, every one of whom had been previously treated and was progressing. Tumor-associated T cell clones were tracked in the peripheral blood of patients responding to PD-1 blockade by deep sequencing of TCR CDR3 regions. What the work shows at the level of the full study, not this receptor alone: Rapid expansion after pembrolizumab followed by contraction, generally before radiologic responses, was shown by tumor-resident clones, which were often undetectable in blood before treatment.

This TCR was sampled from an adult with mismatch repair-deficient cancer. The sample here was PBMCs, taken before pembrolizumab treatment.

CDR3 loop: CAWDRPPGDTQYF. Here is the DNA: TGTGCCTGGGACAGGCCACCAGGGGATACGCAGTATTTT. Recombination joined TRBV30 with TRBJ2-3; TRBD1 is a weak D gene call, 6 bases matching. The V and J ends are trimmed by 5 bases and 6 bases, leaving 15 bases between them. Per the germline V gene (reference sequence), GTSNPN is the CDR1 and SVGIG is the CDR2. The CDR3 holds 13 amino acids from the cysteine to the phenylalanine. Just the 39-base CDR3 DNA is kept, in frame starting at base 1.